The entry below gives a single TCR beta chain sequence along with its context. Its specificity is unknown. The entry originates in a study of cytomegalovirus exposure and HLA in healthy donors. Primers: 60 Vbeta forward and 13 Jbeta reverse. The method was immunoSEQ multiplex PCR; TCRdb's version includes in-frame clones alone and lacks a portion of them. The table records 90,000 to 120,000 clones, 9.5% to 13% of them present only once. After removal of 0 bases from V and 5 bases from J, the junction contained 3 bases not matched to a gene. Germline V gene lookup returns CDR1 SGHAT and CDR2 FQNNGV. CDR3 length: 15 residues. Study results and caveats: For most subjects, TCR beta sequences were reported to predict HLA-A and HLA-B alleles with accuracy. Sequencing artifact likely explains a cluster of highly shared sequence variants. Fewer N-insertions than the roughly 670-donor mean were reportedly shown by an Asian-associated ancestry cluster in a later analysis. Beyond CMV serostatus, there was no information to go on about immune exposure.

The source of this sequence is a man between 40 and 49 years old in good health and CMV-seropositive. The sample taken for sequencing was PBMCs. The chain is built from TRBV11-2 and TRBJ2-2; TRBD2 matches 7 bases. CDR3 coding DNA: TGTGCCAGCAGCTTAGAAGGTAGCGGGACCGGGGAGCTGTTTTTT. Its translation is CASSLEGSGTGELFF.